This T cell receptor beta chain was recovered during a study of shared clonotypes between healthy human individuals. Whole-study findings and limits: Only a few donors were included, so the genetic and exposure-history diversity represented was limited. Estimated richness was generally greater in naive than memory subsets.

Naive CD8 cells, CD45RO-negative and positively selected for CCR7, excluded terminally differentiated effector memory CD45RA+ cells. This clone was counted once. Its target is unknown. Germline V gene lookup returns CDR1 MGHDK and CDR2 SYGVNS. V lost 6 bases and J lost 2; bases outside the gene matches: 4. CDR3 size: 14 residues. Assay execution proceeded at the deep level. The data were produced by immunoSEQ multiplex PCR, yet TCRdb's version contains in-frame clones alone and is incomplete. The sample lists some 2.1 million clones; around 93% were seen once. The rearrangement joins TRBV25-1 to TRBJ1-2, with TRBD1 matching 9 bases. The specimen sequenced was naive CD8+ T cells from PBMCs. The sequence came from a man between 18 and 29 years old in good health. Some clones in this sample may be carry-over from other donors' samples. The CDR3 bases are TGTGCCAGCAGCTTACAGGGGGCGAACTATGGCTACACCTTC. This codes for CASSLQGANYGYTF.